This T cell receptor beta chain is from a study of T-cell memory formation after mild COVID-19. Study as a whole: The two donors had largely donor-specific TCR clusters. Study results and caveats: Contracting CD4+ clones lay largely in CM and EM, with CD8+ ones residing in EMRA. The study found balanced CD4/CD8 in clones contracting day 15 to 85 and a CD4+ lean in later expanders. Pre-infection memory carried some responding clones, suggesting that cross-reactive memory joined.

TCRdb itself ran the 5' RACE reads through MiXCR, one entry per CDR3 protein. The data contain 250,000 or so distinct CDR3 sequences, approximately 18% of them singletons. Details on this clonotype: Its antigen is unknown.

Trimming shortened V by 6 bases and J by 4 bases, and 36 bases separated the two germline ends. From germline, CDR1 is MGHRA and CDR2 YSYEKL. The CDR3 is 21 amino acids. The chain links TRBV4-1 to TRBJ1-1; a possible D gene is TRBD1 (6 bases). This clonotype was obtained from a man younger than 35 who had mild COVID-19 (a few samples of this study predate the infection). Cell type and time point are not known. What was sequenced was PBMCs or a T cell subset sorted from them (not recorded which). The CDR3 DNA reads TGCGCCAGCAGTTCAGGGGCGGGGCGGGAGTATGGAATAGGAAGGGGCACTGAAGCTTTCTTT. Its translation is CASSSGAGREYGIGRGTEAFF.